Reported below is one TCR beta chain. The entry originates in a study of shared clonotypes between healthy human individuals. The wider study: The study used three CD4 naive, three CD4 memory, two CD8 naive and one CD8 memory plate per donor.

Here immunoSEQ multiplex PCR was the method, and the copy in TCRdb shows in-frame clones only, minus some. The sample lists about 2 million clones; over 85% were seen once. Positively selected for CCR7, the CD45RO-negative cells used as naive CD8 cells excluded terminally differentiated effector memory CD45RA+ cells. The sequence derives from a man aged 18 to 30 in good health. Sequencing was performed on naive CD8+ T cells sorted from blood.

This chain's CDR3 is CASSQVSGRGIYGYTF. DNA for the CDR3: TGTGCCAGCAGCCAAGTGTCAGGGCGTGGGATCTATGGCTACACCTTC. The V gene is TRBV14, the J gene TRBJ1-2; maybe TRBD1 (5 bases). The V and J ends lost 1 base and 4 bases respectively, with 16 bases between them. Germline assignment: CDR1 SGHDN and CDR2 FVKESK. The CDR3 contains 16 residues. Looking up the rest from reference TRBV14 and TRBJ1-2 gives the full variable domain: EAGVTQFPSHSVIEKGQTVTLRCDPISGHDNLYWYRRVMGKEIKFLLHFVKESKQDESGMPNNRFLAERTGGTYSTLKVQPAELEDSGVYFCASSQVSGRGIYGYTFGSGTRLTVV.